Following are 6 T cell receptor beta chains from one sample sequenced in a study of CXCR3-negative and CXCR3-positive naive CD8 T cells. What these receptors recognize is not known. Notes on the study in general: TRB CDR3s of CXCR3-positive naive cells were more hydrophobic than those of CXCR3-negative naive cells.

TRB cDNA was prepared as libraries by UMI-labeled 5' RACE. TCRdb re-called the 5' RACE reads and shows each CDR3 protein once, DNA omitted. This table holds around 88,000 distinct CDR3 sequences. Sequencing used naive CXCR3+ CD8+ T cells from blood. Subset in this sample: CD45RO-CCR7+CD27+CD95- naive CD8+ T cells expressing CXCR3 (TNR3+). The receptors derive from a human donor in good health. Some clones in this sample may be carry-over from other donors' samples.

V gene TRBV25-1 combines with J gene TRBJ2-1. From germline, CDR1 is MGHDK and CDR2 SYGVNS. This CDR3 contains 15 residues. Here the CDR3 reads CASSESGRSDNEQFF.

The chain has TRBV20-1 and TRBJ2-1. The CDR3 is 13 residues long. Per the germline V gene, CDR1 is DFQATT and CDR2 is SNEGSKA (reference sequence). CDR3 protein: CSARTLAGNEQFF.

CDR3 sequence: CASSPGQESTDTQYF. The chain links TRBV7-3 to TRBJ2-3; there is no DNA to check the TCRdb D call of TRBD1. This CDR3 comprises 15 residues. CDR1 and CDR2 from the germline V gene are SGHTA and FQGTGA.

The V call is TRBV12-3 or TRBV12-4, the J call TRBJ2-6; the D gene TCRdb calls, TRBD1, cannot be checked with no DNA. The CDR3 sequence is 21 residues long. CDR3 protein: CASRDPGQAITPPSGANVLTF.

The chain employs TRBV28 and TRBJ2-7; TCRdb outputs TRBD1, but without DNA this stays unchecked. Germline V gene sequence: CDR1 MDHEN, CDR2 SYDVKM. This CDR3 comprises 15 residues. The CDR3 spells CASSTTGTGPLEQYF. Filled out from reference TRBV28 and TRBJ2-7, the complete variable domain reads DVKVTQSSRYLVKRTGEKVFLECVQDMDHENMFWYRQDPGLGLRLIYFSYDVKMKEKGDIPEGYSVSREKKERFSLILESASTNQTSMYLCASSTTGTGPLEQYFGPGTRLTVT.

The chain uses TRBV28 and TRBJ2-3; absent DNA, TCRdb's TRBD2 call cannot be checked. The CDR3 sequence is 16 residues long. Germline V lookup: CDR1 MDHEN, CDR2 SYDVKM. CDR3 in amino acids: CASSFGLALRTDTQYF.